These 17 T cell receptor beta chains came from one sample sequenced in a study of T-cell memory formation after mild COVID-19. TCRdb fed the 5' RACE reads into MiXCR, producing one record per CDR3 protein. The data show roughly 410,000 distinct CDR3 sequences, with less than 25% seen just once and around 8.1% held by the top ten. The specimen sequenced was PBMCs or a T cell subset sorted from them (not recorded which). These receptors were obtained from an adult woman who had mild COVID-19 (a few samples of this study predate the infection). Cell type and time point are not known.

The chain combines TRBV9 with TRBJ1-6, with no clear D. The V gene's germline CDR1 is SGDLS and CDR2 YYNGEE. The CDR3 totals 15 residues. V gave up 1 base and J gave up 9 bases, with 14 bases separating them. The CDR3 sequence: CASSVRTDRGSPLHF. The CDR3 DNA sequence: TGTGCCAGCAGCGTAAGAACAGATCGGGGTTCACCCCTCCACTTT.

V gene TRBV1 combines with J gene TRBJ2-3; the tabulated D call, TRBD2, remains unverified against the DNA. TRBV1 is flagged as a pseudogene. The CDR3 length is 14 residues. This CDR3 is CTPRRAPEWDTQYF. Written as DNA, the CDR3 is TGCACCCCCAGGAGGGCACCAGAGTGGGATACGCAGTATTTT.

The chain couples TRBV29-1 to TRBJ1-1, with D possibly matching TRBD1 (6 bases). The V gene's germline CDR1 is SQVTM and CDR2 ANQGSEA. There are 14 residues in the CDR3. V was pared by 7 bases and J by 4 bases, with 19 bases between. The CDR3 loop reads CSAGDVLKVTEAFF. CDR3 DNA: TGCAGCGCAGGGGACGTACTTAAGGTCACTGAAGCTTTCTTT.

The chain employs TRBV5-5 and TRBJ2-7; TRBD1 matches at 7 bases. Looked up from germline, CDR1 is SGHKS and CDR2 is YYEKEE (reference sequence). V lost 4 bases, J lost 4 bases, and 11 bases stayed unmatched. This CDR3 region has 15 residues. Here the CDR3 reads CASSPAGTAFYEQYF. The CDR3 coding sequence is TGTGCCAGCAGCCCCGCCGGGACAGCTTTTTACGAGCAGTACTTC.

The chain uses TRBV11-3 and TRBJ2-1, with D perhaps matching TRBD2 (6 bases). V was pared by 7 bases and J by 9 bases, with 10 bases between. This CDR3 is 11 amino acids long. Per germline, CDR1 SGHNT and CDR2 YENEEA. The CDR3 nucleotides are TGTGCCAGCAAGAGGCGGGGTGAGCAGTTCTTC. Its translation: CASKRRGEQFF. Drawing the rest from reference TRBV11-3 and TRBJ2-1, the complete variable domain is EAGVVQSPRYKIIEKKQPVAFWCNPISGHNTLYWYLQNLGQGPELLIRYENEEAVDDSQLPKDRFSAERLKGVDSTLKIQPAELGDSAVYLCASKRRGEQFFGPGTRLTVL.

The J gene is TRBJ1-5, the V gene TRBV3-1; D uncertain. Germline V lookup: CDR1 LGHDT, CDR2 YNNKEL (reference sequence). CDR3 size: 12 residues. The ends were cut back, 4 bases at V and 4 bases at J, with 5 bases in the middle. CDR3 region: CASSLQNQPQHF. CDR3 nucleotide sequence: TGTGCCAGCAGCCTCCAGAATCAGCCCCAGCATTTT. Based on the CDR3 plus reference TRBV3-1 and TRBJ1-5, the full variable domain is DTAVSQTPKYLVTQMGNDKSIKCEQNLGHDTMYWYKQDSKKFLKIMFSYNNKELIINETVPNRFSPKSPDKAHLNLHINSLELGDSAVYFCASSLQNQPQHFGDGTRLSIL.

This chain uses TRBV4-1 with TRBJ2-3; no definite D call. CDR3 length: 15 residues. Per germline, CDR1 MGHRA and CDR2 YSYEKL. With 0 bases removed from V and 3 bases from J, the gap between germline ends came to 10 bases. For the CDR3, the DNA is TGCGCCAGCAGCCAAGATTTCGGCGGAACAGATACGCAGTATTTT. Its translation is CASSQDFGGTDTQYF.

The table lists this clonotype with a few counts. J is TRBJ2-3 and V is TRBV3-1; D unclear. Germline V lookup: CDR1 LGHDT, CDR2 YNNKEL (reference sequence). Trimming shortened V by 0 bases and J by 0 bases, and 10 bases separated the two germline ends. This CDR3 region has 16 residues. CDR3 loop: CASSQEPYTSTDTQYF. In nucleotides, the CDR3 is TGTGCCAGCAGCCAAGAGCCCTACACTAGCACAGATACGCAGTATTTT.

Remarks on this clonotype: Its ends do not fully match the called genes, so a read error is possible. The rearrangement links TRBV11-2 to TRBJ2-1; tentative D call: TRBD1 (5 bases). The germline V gene has CDR1 SGHAT and CDR2 FQNNGV. The CDR3 has 12 amino acids. The CDR3 loop is CASSLEGPKGRF. DNA for the CDR3: TGTGCCAGCAGCTTAGAGGGGCCAAAGGGTCGGTTC.

The chain has TRBV7-9 and TRBJ1-4, with 10 bases lining up with TRBD1. V was pared by 5 bases and J by 8 bases, with 11 bases of the junction left unmatched. CDR1 and CDR2 (germline): SEHNR, FQNEAQ (reference sequence). The CDR3 is made up of 16 amino acids. CDR3 amino acids: CASSVGTGASGEKLFF. CDR3 nucleotide sequence: TGTGCCAGCAGCGTTGGGACAGGGGCGAGTGGGGAAAAACTGTTTTTT.

This clonotype occurred a few times. The chain has TRBV2 and TRBJ1-5, with D unresolved. CDR1 is SNHLY, CDR2 FYNNEI, per germline. CDR3 length equals 14 residues. V lost 2 bases and J lost 0, with 5 bases in between. CDR3 in amino acids: CASSESLSNQPQHF. CDR3 sequence (DNA): TGTGCCAGCAGTGAATCTCTTAGCAATCAGCCCCAGCATTTT.

This clonotype was seen more than once but under ten times. The chain combines TRBV27 with TRBJ2-1; 7 bases align to TRBD2. The CDR3 is 15 residues long. V dropped 5 bases and J dropped 5; count of bases not matched to a gene: 9. Germline-derived CDR1 and CDR2 are MNHEY and SMNVEV (reference sequence). The CDR3 loop is CASSPAASGDNEQFF. The CDR3 DNA reads TGTGCCAGCAGTCCGGCTGCTAGCGGCGACAATGAGCAGTTCTTC.

V usage is TRBV20-1 and J usage is TRBJ2-7; TRBD1 matches at 7 bases. Germline assignment: CDR1 DFQATT and CDR2 SNEGSKA (reference sequence). The V and J ends lost 0 bases and 4 bases, in that order; junction bases with no gene match: 9. The length of the CDR3 is 15 residues. Here the CDR3 reads CSARDGRQGIYEQYF. As DNA, the CDR3 is TGCAGTGCTAGAGATGGGCGACAGGGAATTTACGAGCAGTACTTC.

This clonotype was detected only a few times. The J gene is TRBJ1-6, the V gene TRBV11-2; perhaps TRBD1 as D (5 bases). Germline V gene lookup returns CDR1 SGHAT and CDR2 FQNNGV. V was pared by 1 base and J by 13 bases, with 8 bases between. The CDR3 is 12 amino acids. The CDR3 protein is CASSLVGTPLHF. CDR3 DNA: TGTGCCAGCAGCTTAGTAGGGACTCCCCTCCACTTT.

CDR3 loop: CASSLSGGSEKLFF. The CDR3 DNA reads as TGTGCCAGCAGCCTTAGCGGGGGAAGTGAAAAACTGTTTTTT. The rearrangement uses TRBV3-1 and TRBJ1-4, with TRBD1 as a possible D gene (5 bases). The CDR3 runs to 14 residues. Germline lookup yields CDR1 LGHDT and CDR2 YNNKEL (reference sequence). V shed 4 bases and J shed 7 bases, with 13 bases lying between them.

This clonotype has a handful of counts. The rearrangement uses TRBV5-1 and TRBJ2-1; no clear D. The V end lost 0 bases, the J end lost 9 bases, and 10 bases lay between the germline ends. This CDR3 comprises 13 residues. The germline V gene encodes CDR1 SGHRS and CDR2 YFSETQ. CDR3 sequence: CASSLALGLEQFF. The CDR3 region has the DNA TGCGCCAGCAGCTTGGCTCTAGGGCTTGAGCAGTTCTTC.

The rearrangement joins TRBV24-1 to TRBJ2-2; possibly TRBD1 for D (6 bases). V was trimmed by 3 bases and J by 4 bases, leaving 14 bases between them. CDR1 and CDR2 (germline): KGHDR, SFDVKD. This CDR3 is 16 amino acids long. CDR3 sequence (DNA): TGTGCCACCAGTGATCGGCAGGGGTCGATCACCGGGGAGCTGTTTTTT. This codes for CATSDRQGSITGELFF.